This TCR beta chain was found in a study of neurological immune-mediated disorders. This clonotype was seen many times. Its antigen is unidentified. Whole-study results and caveats: Sharing of CDR3 amino acid sequences among expanded clones across subjects was absent, suggesting private repertoires in all groups.

CDR1 is SGHRS and CDR2 is YFSETQ in the germline V gene. Between the trimmed V and J ends, which lost 5 bases and 0 bases, there was a span of 8 bases. This CDR3 is built from 13 residues. One entry per CDR3 protein, called by TCRdb with MiXCR from the 5' RACE reads. The sample consists of 52,000 or so distinct CDR3 sequences, about 4.2% of them appearing once. This TCR was sampled from a woman aged 40-49 years with multiple sclerosis. This chain links TRBV5-1 with TRBJ2-5; no firm D call. Specimen: CD4+ T cells from blood. CDR3 bases: TGCGCCAGCAGGTCCAGTAACCAAGAGACCCAGTACTTC. It is translated as CASRSSNQETQYF.